Listed below are T cell receptor beta chains from one sample, sequenced in a study of lymphopenia after photon versus proton radiotherapy. Only in-frame clones appear in the TCRdb table, and some are missing; sequencing was by immunoSEQ multiplex PCR. The table shows about 68,000 clones, with roughly 93% occurring only once. The specimen comprised peripheral blood, sampled from a patient treated with photon-based radiotherapy. The receptor set was obtained from a woman aged 65 to 85 with pancreatic cancer. Each CDR3 is given with its conserved first and last residue. The order of the fields is J gene, V gene, clone size, D gene, CDR3 DNA, CDR3 protein. D genes are given only for firm matches. Expanded clones get a size class; other rows say once, few or many, or leave the size out.

TRBJ2-3 | TRBV19 | NA | TRBD2 | TGTGCCAGTAGTATAAGCGGGAGGGCTACAGATACGCAGTATTTT | CASSISGRATDTQYF
TRBJ2-7 | TRBV7-2 | NA | NA | TGTGCCAGCAGCTTGACCCAGGGTTTCTCCTACGAGCAGTACTTC | CASSLTQGFSYEQYF
TRBJ2-1 | TRBV4-3 | once | TRBD2 | TGCGCCAGCAGCCACTATCTAGCGGAATCCTACAATGAGCAGTTCTTC | CASSHYLAESYNEQFF
TRBJ1-2 | TRBV11-2 | NA | NA | TGTGCCAGCAGCCCAGATACAGGGCCCTATGGCTACACCTTC | CASSPDTGPYGYTF
TRBJ2-1 | TRBV19 | NA | NA | TGTGCCAGTACCCCGTTTGGGGGATACTACAATGAGCAGTTCTTC | CASTPFGGYYNEQFF
TRBJ2-7 | TRBV19 | NA | NA | TGTGCCACCCGCAGGGGGGCCACCTACGAGCAGTACTTC | CATRRGATYEQYF
TRBJ2-1 | TRBV7-9 | NA | NA | TGTGCCAGCAGCTTAGCCGCACAGACTATGAGTGAGCAGTTCTTC | CASSLAAQTMSEQFF
TRBJ1-5 | TRBV7-9 | once | TRBD1 | TGTGCCAGCAGCTCGGGACAGGGGAACTATCAGCCCCAGCATTTT | CASSSGQGNYQPQHF
TRBJ2-7 | TRBV2 | NA | NA | TGTGCCAGCACGACTCGCACTAGTCGCGAGCAGTACTTC | CASTTRTSREQYF
TRBJ2-7 | TRBV6-1 | NA | NA | TGTGCCAGCAGTGAATTGGGTTACGAGCAGTACTTC | CASSELGYEQYF
TRBJ2-7 | TRBV20-1 | NA | NA | TGCAGTGCTAGTAGACTAGGCGAGCAGTACTTC | CSASRLGEQYF
TRBJ2-2 | TRBV7-2 | NA | TRBD1 | TGTGCCAGCTCTGGGGGACAGCCCACCGGGGAGCTGTTTTTT | CASSGGQPTGELFF
TRBJ2-7 | TRBV19 | NA | TRBD1 | TGTGCCAGTAGTACTAGACAGGGCTACGAGCAGTACTTC | CASSTRQGYEQYF
TRBJ2-7 | TRBV4-1 | once | NA | TGCGCCAGCAGCCAAGATTTGGGGTACGAGCAGTACTTC | CASSQDLGYEQYF
TRBJ2-1 | TRBV4-3 | NA | TRBD2 | TGCGCCAGCAGCCAAGACACCTCGGGAGGGCTAGATGAGCAGTTCTTC | CASSQDTSGGLDEQFF
TRBJ2-1 | TRBV10-3 | NA | NA | TGTGCCATCAGTTCTGAATACCAGCAGTTCTTC | CAISSEYQQFF
TRBJ2-3 | TRBV7-6 | NA | NA | TGTGCCAGCAGCTTAAACCGCGTTTCAGATACGCAGTATTTT | CASSLNRVSDTQYF
TRBJ1-1 | TRBV4-2 | NA | NA | TGTGCCAGCAGCCAAGTGGAACCGGACACTGAAGCTTTCTTT | CASSQVEPDTEAFF
TRBJ2-2 | TRBV6-4 | NA | NA | TGTGCCAGCAAAGCCGACGCGAACACCGGGGAGCTGTTTTTT | CASKADANTGELFF
TRBJ1-2 | TRBV4-2 | once | NA | TGTGCCAGCAGCCAGGTGGAATTCTATGGCTACACCTTC | CASSQVEFYGYTF
TRBJ1-4 | TRBV4-3 | NA | NA | TGCGCCAGCAGCCAAGGGAACACAGGGTTTGAAAAACTGTTTTTT | CASSQGNTGFEKLFF
TRBJ2-7 | TRBV5-8 | NA | TRBD2 | TGTGCCAGCACCCCATCTAGCGGATTCTCCTACGAGCAGTACTTC | CASTPSSGFSYEQYF